This T cell receptor (beta chain) derives from a study of T cell changes during pregnancy in multiple sclerosis. Some clones are missing from TCRdb's copy, which holds only in-frame ones; the method was immunoSEQ multiplex PCR. The data show fewer than 50,000 clones, roughly 92% seen once. Germline-derived CDR1 and CDR2 are LGHNA and YSLEER. The ends lost 4 bases at V and 0 bases at J; junction bases unmatched: 3. This CDR3 is 17 amino acids long. This rearrangement joins TRBV4-3 to TRBJ2-1, with 13 bases identical to TRBD2. The TCR comes from a female donor in good health, enrolled as a control in a pregnancy study. This sample comprised CD4+ T cells from peripheral blood mononuclear cells, obtained in the second trimester of pregnancy. Here the CDR3 DNA reads TGCGCCAGCAGCCCGGGACTAGCGGGGCCCTCCTACAATGAGCAGTTCTTC. Translation: CASSPGLAGPSYNEQFF.